This entry describes one T cell receptor (beta chain). Followed longitudinally, the Seattle patients had been enrolled during active infection. The record originates from a study of blood T cell repertoires in COVID-19. As for the study in general: Acute and convalescent COVID-19 specimens originated in the United States, Italy and Spain. The cDNA or gDNA used as material had been derived from T cells, B-cell-depleted T cells, or PBMCs.

The CDR3 covers 14 residues. Trimming stripped 4 bases from V and 6 bases from J, with 14 bases between. Germline V lookup: CDR1 KGHDR, CDR2 SFDVKD. Authors' data handling: Estimation of nucleated cell counts relied on the amplification of reference gene primers. Using immunoSEQ multiplex PCR, the repertoire was profiled, and TCRdb retains in-frame clones only, with some absent. V, J and clone size are taken as reported in that table, and D and trimming were inferred from the DNA itself. The sample has around 310,000 clones; nearly 90% are singletons. Material for sequencing was peripheral blood. The chain has TRBV24-1 and TRBJ2-5; a possible D gene is TRBD2 (6 bases). This receptor was obtained from a middle-aged woman with COVID-19, enrolled during active disease. The CDR3 spells CATSESGLVKTQYF. For the CDR3, the DNA is TGTGCCACCAGTGAATCGGGACTCGTAAAGACCCAGTACTTC.